This T cell receptor (beta chain) emerged from a study of blood T cell repertoires in COVID-19. For the study at large: Some COVID-19 samples were acute and others convalescent; all came from the United States, Italy and Spain.

Profiled with immunoSEQ multiplex PCR; TCRdb holds only in-frame clones, not every one. The table lists roughly 200,000 clones, over 80% of them singletons, with around 25% in the top ten. CDR1 and CDR2 from the germline V gene are SEHNR and FQNEAQ (reference sequence). The V end lost 2 bases, the J end lost 6 bases, and 16 bases lay between the germline ends. The CDR3 totals 15 residues. The receptor comes from a man between 40 and 49 years old with acute or convalescent COVID-19. The chain employs TRBV7-9 and TRBJ1-1; tentatively, D is TRBD1 (5 bases). Sequenced material: peripheral blood. The CDR3 nucleotides are TGTGCCAGCAGCTTAAATCTCGGGCAGGGCTCTGAAGCTTTCTTT. It yields the protein CASSLNLGQGSEAFF.